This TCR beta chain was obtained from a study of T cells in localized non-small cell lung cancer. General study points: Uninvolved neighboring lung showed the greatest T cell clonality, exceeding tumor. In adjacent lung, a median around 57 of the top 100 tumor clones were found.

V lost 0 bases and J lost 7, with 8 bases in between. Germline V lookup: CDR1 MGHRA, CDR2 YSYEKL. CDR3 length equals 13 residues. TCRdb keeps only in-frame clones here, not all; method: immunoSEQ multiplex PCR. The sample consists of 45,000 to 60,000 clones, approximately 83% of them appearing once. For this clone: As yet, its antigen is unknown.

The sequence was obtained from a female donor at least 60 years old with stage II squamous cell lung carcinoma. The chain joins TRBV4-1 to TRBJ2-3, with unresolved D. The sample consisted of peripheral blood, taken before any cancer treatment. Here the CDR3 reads CASSQDLGNTQYF. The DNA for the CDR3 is TGCGCCAGCAGCCAAGATCTCGGTAATACGCAGTATTTT.